This record looks at one T cell receptor beta chain sequence and its context. Trimming took 5 bases from V and 2 from J; bases not matched to a gene: 5. The CDR3 sequence is 16 residues long. Germline-derived CDR1 and CDR2 are SGHVS and FQNEAQ. How the authors handled the data: Estimation of nucleated cell counts was performed using reference gene primer amplification. Sequencing was performed with immunoSEQ multiplex PCR; in TCRdb, only in-frame clones are kept and a portion is missing. V and J calls plus clone size are reproduced from that table; the DNA served to infer D and trimming. This sample has approximately 84,000 clones, with more than 65% found just once. The record originates from a study of blood T cell repertoires in COVID-19. Study-wide background: Italy, Spain and the United States were the sources of the convalescent and acute COVID-19 samples. PBMCs, B-cell-depleted T cells, or T cells provided the cDNA or gDNA that made up the material.

This TCR derives from a human donor in a cohort sampled during active COVID-19. Sequenced: peripheral blood. This chain uses TRBV7-8 with TRBJ2-1, with TRBD2 matching over 11 bases. CDR3 nucleotide sequence: TGTGCCAGCAGCGAACAGACTAGCGGGACCTACAATGAGCAGTTCTTC. Translated: CASSEQTSGTYNEQFF.